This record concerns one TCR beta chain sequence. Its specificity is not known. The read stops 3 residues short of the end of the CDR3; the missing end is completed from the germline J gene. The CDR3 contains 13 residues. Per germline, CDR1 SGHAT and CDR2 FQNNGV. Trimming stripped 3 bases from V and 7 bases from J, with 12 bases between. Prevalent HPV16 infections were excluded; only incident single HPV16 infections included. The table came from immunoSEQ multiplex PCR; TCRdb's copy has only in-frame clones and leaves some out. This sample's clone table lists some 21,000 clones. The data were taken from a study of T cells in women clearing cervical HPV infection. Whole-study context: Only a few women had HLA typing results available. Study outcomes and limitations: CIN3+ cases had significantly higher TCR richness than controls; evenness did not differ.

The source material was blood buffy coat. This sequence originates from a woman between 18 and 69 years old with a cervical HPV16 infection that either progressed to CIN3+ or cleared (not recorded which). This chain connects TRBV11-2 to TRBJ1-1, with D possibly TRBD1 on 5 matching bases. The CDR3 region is CASSFSGTIEAFF. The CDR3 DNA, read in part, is TGTGCCAGCAGCTTCAGCGGGACTATTGAA. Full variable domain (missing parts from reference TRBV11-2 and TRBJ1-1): EAGVAQSPRYKIIEKRQSVAFWCNPISGHATLYWYQQILGQGPKLLIQFQNNGVVDDSQLPKDRFSAERLKGVDSTLKIQPAKLEDSAVYLCASSFSGTIEAFFGQGTRLTVV.